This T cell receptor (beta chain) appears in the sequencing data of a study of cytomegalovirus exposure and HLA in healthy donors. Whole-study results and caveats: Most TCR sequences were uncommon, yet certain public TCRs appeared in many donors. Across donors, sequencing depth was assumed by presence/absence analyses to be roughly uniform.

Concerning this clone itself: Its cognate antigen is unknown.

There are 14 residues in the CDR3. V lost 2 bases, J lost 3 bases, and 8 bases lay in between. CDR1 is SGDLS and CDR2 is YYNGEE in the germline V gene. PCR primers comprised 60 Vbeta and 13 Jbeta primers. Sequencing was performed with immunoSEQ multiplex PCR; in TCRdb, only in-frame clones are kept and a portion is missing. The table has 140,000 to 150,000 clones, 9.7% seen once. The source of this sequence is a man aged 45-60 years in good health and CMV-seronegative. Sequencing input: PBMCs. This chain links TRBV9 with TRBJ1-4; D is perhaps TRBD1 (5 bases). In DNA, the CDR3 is TGTGCCAGCAGCGTGGACAACTCTAATGAAAAACTGTTTTTT. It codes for CASSVDNSNEKLFF.